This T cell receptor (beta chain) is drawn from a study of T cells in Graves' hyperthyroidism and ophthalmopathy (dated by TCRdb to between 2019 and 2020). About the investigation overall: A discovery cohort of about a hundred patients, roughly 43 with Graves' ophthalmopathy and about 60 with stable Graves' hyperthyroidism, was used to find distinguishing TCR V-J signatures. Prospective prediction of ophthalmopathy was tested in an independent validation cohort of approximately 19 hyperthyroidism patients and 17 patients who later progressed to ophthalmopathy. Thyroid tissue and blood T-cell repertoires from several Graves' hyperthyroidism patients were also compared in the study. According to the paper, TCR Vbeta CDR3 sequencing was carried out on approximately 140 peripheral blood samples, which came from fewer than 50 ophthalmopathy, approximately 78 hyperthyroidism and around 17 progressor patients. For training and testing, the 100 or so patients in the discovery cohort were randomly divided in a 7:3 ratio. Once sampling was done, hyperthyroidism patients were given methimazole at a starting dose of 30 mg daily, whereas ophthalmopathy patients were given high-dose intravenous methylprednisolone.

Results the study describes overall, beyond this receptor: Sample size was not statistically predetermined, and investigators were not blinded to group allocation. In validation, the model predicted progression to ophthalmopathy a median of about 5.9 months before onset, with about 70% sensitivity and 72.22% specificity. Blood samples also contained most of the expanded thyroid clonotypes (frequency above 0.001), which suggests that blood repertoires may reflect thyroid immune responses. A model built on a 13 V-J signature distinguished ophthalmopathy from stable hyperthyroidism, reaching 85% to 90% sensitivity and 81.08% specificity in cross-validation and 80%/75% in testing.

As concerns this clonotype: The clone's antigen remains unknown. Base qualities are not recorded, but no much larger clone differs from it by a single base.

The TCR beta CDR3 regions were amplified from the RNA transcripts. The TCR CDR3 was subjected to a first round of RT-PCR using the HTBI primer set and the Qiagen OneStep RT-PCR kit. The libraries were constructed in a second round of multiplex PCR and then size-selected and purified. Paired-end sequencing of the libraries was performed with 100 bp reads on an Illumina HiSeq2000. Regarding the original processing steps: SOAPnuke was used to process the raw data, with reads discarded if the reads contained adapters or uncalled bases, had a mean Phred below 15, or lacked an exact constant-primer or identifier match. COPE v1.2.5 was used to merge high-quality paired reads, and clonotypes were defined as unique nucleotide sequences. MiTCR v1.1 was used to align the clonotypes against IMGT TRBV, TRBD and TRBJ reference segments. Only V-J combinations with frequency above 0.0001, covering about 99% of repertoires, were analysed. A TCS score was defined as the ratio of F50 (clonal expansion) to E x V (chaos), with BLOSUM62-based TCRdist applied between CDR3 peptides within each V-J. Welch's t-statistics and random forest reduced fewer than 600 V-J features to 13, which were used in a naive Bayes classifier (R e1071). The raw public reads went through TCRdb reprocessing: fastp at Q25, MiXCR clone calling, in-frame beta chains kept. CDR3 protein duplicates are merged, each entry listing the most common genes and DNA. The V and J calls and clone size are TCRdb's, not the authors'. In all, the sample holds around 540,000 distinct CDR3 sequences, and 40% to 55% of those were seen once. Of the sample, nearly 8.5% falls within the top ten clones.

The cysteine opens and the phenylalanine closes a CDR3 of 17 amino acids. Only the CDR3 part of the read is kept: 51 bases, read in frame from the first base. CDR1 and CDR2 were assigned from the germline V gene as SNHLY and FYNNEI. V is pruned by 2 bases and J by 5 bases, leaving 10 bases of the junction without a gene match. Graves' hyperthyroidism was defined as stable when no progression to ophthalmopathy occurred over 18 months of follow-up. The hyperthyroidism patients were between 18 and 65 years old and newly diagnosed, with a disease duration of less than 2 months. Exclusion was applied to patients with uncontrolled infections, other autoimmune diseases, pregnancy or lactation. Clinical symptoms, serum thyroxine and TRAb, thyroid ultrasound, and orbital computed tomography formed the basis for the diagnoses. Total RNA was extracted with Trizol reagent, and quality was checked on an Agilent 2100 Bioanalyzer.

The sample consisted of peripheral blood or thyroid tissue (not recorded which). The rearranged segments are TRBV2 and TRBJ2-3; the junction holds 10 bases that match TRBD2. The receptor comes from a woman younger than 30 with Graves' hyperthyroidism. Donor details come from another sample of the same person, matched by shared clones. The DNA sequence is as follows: TGTGCCAGCAGTGAAAGGGGGGGACTAGCGTACCAAGATACGCAGTATTTT. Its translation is CASSERGGLAYQDTQYF. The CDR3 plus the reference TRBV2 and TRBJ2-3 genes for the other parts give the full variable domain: EPEVTQTPSHQVTQMGQEVILRCVPISNHLYFYWYRQILGQKVEFLVSFYNNEISEKSEIFDDQFSVERPDGSNFTLKIRSTKLEDSAMYFCASSERGGLAYQDTQYFGPGTRLTVL.